Listed below are T cell receptor beta chains from one sample, sequenced in a study of control samples from healthy donors and cancer patients. Some clones are missing from TCRdb's copy, which holds only in-frame ones; the method was immunoSEQ multiplex PCR. Of 130,000 to 150,000 clones in the sample, over 90% were seen once. The sample was PBMCs. The receptors originated from a man between 60 and 75 years old with colorectal cancer. CDR3s include the opening cysteine and the closing phenylalanine or tryptophan. The order of the fields is V gene, J gene, clone size, D gene, CDR3 protein, CDR3 DNA. D genes are given only for firm matches. Size is stated for part of the rows, as once, few or many counts, or as a class when the clone is expanded.

>TRBV6-5|TRBJ2-2|once|.
CASRFEILAPGELFF
TGTGCCAGCAGGTTCGAGATTCTAGCGCCCGGGGAGCTGTTTTTT
>TRBV7-2|TRBJ2-3|.|.
CASSLLAGAGTDTQYF
TGTGCCAGCAGCTTACTTGCGGGGGCTGGCACAGATACGCAGTATTTT
>TRBV4-1|TRBJ1-6|.|TRBD1
CASAIRQGESSYNSPLHF
TGCGCCAGCGCTATCCGACAGGGAGAGAGCTCCTATAATTCACCCCTCCACTTT
>TRBV24-1|TRBJ1-2|.|.
CATVTYGYTF
TGTGCCACCGTAACATATGGCTACACCTTC
>TRBV27|TRBJ2-2|.|TRBD2
CASSLLASGGARELFF
TGTGCCAGCAGTTTATTGGCTAGCGGGGGGGCTAGGGAGCTGTTTTTT
>TRBV10-3|TRBJ2-7|.|.
CAISEGSSYEQYF
TGTGCCATCAGTGAGGGCAGTTCCTACGAGCAGTACTTC
>TRBV2|TRBJ1-2|.|TRBD1
CASSGGQGVNYGYTF
TGTGCCAGCTCGGGGGGACAGGGCGTTAACTATGGCTACACCTTC
>TRBV11-3|TRBJ2-7|.|.
CASSLGQNSYEQYF
TGTGCCAGCAGCTTAGGGCAGAACTCCTACGAGCAGTACTTC
>TRBV4-3|TRBJ1-1|.|.
CASSQNPRANTEAFF
TGCGCCAGCAGCCAAAATCCCAGGGCGAACACTGAAGCTTTCTTT
>TRBV6-1|TRBJ2-7|.|.
CASSDRGRSYEQYF
TGTGCCAGCAGTGACAGGGGGAGGTCCTACGAGCAGTACTTC
>TRBV18|TRBJ2-2|.|.
CASSSDLTGELFF
TGTGCCAGCTCATCAGACTTGACCGGGGAGCTGTTTTTT
>TRBV2|TRBJ2-5|.|.
CASVQEAGFQETQYF
TGTGCCAGCGTTCAGGAGGCGGGCTTCCAAGAGACCCAGTACTTC
>TRBV10-3|TRBJ1-2|once|TRBD1
CAIKGTEGPYGYTF
TGTGCCATCAAAGGGACAGAAGGGCCTTATGGCTACACCTTC
>TRBV5-6|TRBJ2-7|.|TRBD1
CASSPRGQRYEQYF
TGTGCCAGCAGTCCCAGGGGGCAGAGGTACGAGCAGTACTTC
>TRBV19|TRBJ1-1|once|.
CASRWLPMNTEAFF
TGTGCCAGTAGATGGTTACCTATGAACACTGAAGCTTTCTTT
>TRBV7-2|TRBJ1-4|.|.
CASSLAMNEKLFF
TGTGCCAGCAGCTTGGCGATGAATGAAAAACTGTTTTTT
>TRBV6-5|TRBJ1-1|.|.
CASNVQGNTEAFF
TGTGCCAGCAACGTACAGGGCAACACTGAAGCTTTCTTT
>TRBV7-2|TRBJ2-6|.|.
CASSLNRDAGANVLTF
TGTGCCAGCAGCTTGAACAGGGATGCTGGGGCCAACGTCCTGACTTTC
>TRBV11-2|TRBJ2-7|.|TRBD2
CASSPGLGNYEQYF
TGTGCCAGCAGCCCCGGACTAGGGAACTACGAGCAGTACTTC
>TRBV19|TRBJ1-4|.|TRBD1
CASSILQGASTRFEDEKLFF
TGTGCCAGTAGTATCCTACAGGGGGCTTCAACTAGGTTTGAGGACGAAAAACTGTTTTTT
>TRBV10-2|TRBJ1-5|.|TRBD1
CASSVGGGQPQHF
TGCGCCAGCAGCGTAGGGGGCGGTCAGCCCCAGCATTTT
>TRBV27|TRBJ1-1|.|.
CASSLNVLNTEAFF
TGTGCCAGCAGTTTAAACGTTTTGAACACTGAAGCTTTCTTT
>TRBV5-6|TRBJ1-1|.|TRBD1
CASSLGQGRSWEAFF
TGTGCCAGCAGCTTGGGACAGGGCCGAAGTTGGGAAGCTTTCTTT
>TRBV11-2|TRBJ1-6|.|.
CASSWQGNSPLHF
TGTGCCAGCAGCTGGCAGGGTAATTCACCCCTCCACTTT
>TRBV12-3/TRBV12-4|TRBJ1-6|.|.
CASSLDLSPLHF
TGTGCCAGCAGCCTGGACTTGTCACCCCTCCACTTT
>TRBV12-3/TRBV12-4|TRBJ1-2|.|.
CASSFTQGRGYTF
TGTGCCAGCAGTTTCACACAGGGTCGGGGCTACACCTTC
>TRBV11-3|TRBJ2-5|once|TRBD2
CASSLRGGHQETQYF
TGTGCCAGCAGCTTACGGGGGGGGCACCAAGAGACCCAGTACTTC
>TRBV5-4|TRBJ2-1|.|TRBD2
CASSLAGAGGYNEQFF
TGTGCCAGCAGCTTGGCCGGAGCGGGGGGGTACAATGAGCAGTTCTTC
>TRBV18|TRBJ1-2|.|TRBD1
CASSPGTVSRHGYTF
TGTGCCAGCTCACCGGGGACAGTATCTAGGCATGGCTACACCTTC
>TRBV7-2|TRBJ1-2|.|TRBD1
CASSAGTGSNYGYTF
TGTGCCAGCAGCGCTGGGACAGGGTCTAACTATGGCTACACCTTC
>TRBV6-2/TRBV6-3|TRBJ1-5|.|TRBD1
CASSRQGARGNQPQHF
TGTGCCAGCAGCCGACAGGGGGCGCGGGGCAATCAGCCCCAGCATTTT
>TRBV5-1|TRBJ1-4|.|TRBD1
CASSEGATNEKLFF
TGCGCCAGCAGCGAGGGGGCGACTAATGAAAAACTGTTTTTT